Listed below are T cell receptor beta chains from one sample, sequenced in a study of T cell responses to AZD1222 COVID-19 vaccine. This table comes from immunoSEQ multiplex PCR, and its TCRdb copy is limited to in-frame clones, with some not included. This table holds some 82,000 clones, about nine tenths found once. Source: peripheral blood, taken on day 0 of AZD1222 vaccination. The receptors come from an adult in good health. Each CDR3 is given with its conserved first and last residue. D genes are given only for firm matches. Size is omitted from some rows. Given values are once, few, many or a class for expanded clones.

>TRBJ2-6|TRBV6-4|NA|NA
TGTGCCAGCAGTGACATAAGTGGGGCCAACGTCCTGACTTTC
CASSDISGANVLTF
>TRBJ2-7|TRBV16|TRBD1|NA
TGTGCCAGCAGCCAAATTGGGACAGTACTATCCTACGAGCAGTACTTC
CASSQIGTVLSYEQYF
>TRBJ1-4|TRBV28|NA|few
TGTGCCAGCAGAAACACCGGTGGAACTAATGAAAAACTGTTTTTT
CASRNTGGTNEKLFF
>TRBJ1-5|TRBV3-1/TRBV3-2|TRBD1|NA
TGTGCCAGCAGCCAACTCAAGGACAGGGGCCATCAGCCCCAGCATTTT
CASSQLKDRGHQPQHF
>TRBJ1-3|TRBV10-3|NA|medium-sized
TGTGCCATCCGGGACTCTAGTGGAAACACCATATATTTT
CAIRDSSGNTIYF
>TRBJ2-7|TRBV11-2|TRBD2|NA
TGTGCCAGCAGCCTAGCGGGGGCCCGCTCCTACGAGCAGTACTTC
CASSLAGARSYEQYF
>TRBJ2-5|TRBV30|NA|NA
TGTGCCTGCCTAGCAATACAAGAGACCCAGTACTTC
CACLAIQETQYF
>TRBJ1-6|TRBV21-1|NA|NA
TGTGCCAGCAGAAAAAACAAAAATTCACCCCTCCACTTT
CASRKNKNSPLHF
>TRBJ2-7|TRBV9|TRBD1|NA
TGTGCCAGCAGCGAGGACAGGTCCTACGAGCAGTACTTC
CASSEDRSYEQYF
>TRBJ1-1|TRBV6-1|NA|NA
TGTGCCAGCAGTGAAATGGGGGGTGGCTTAATTAGCACTGAAGCTTTCTTT
CASSEMGGGLISTEAFF
>TRBJ2-1|TRBV12-3/TRBV12-4|NA|NA
TGTGCCAGCAGTCCCCCCCGGGACATTGAGCAGTTCTTC
CASSPPRDIEQFF
>TRBJ2-1|TRBV5-1|TRBD2|few
TGCGCCAGCAGCTTGGACAGCGGGGGGTCAAATGAGCAGTTCTTC
CASSLDSGGSNEQFF
>TRBJ2-4|TRBV28|NA|NA
TGTGCCAGCAACCCAACAACTAGCCCCCTTAGACAGTACTTC
CASNPTTSPLRQYF
>TRBJ1-4|TRBV18|NA|once
TGTGCCAGCTCACCAATGCCGGTGGATGAGGAAAAACTGTTTTTT
CASSPMPVDEEKLFF
>TRBJ1-2|TRBV12-3/TRBV12-4|NA|once
TGTGCCAGCAGTTTTGGGCAGGGGAGTGGCTACACCTTC
CASSFGQGSGYTF
>TRBJ1-1|TRBV30|NA|NA
TGTGCCTGGAGTGTACCATGGGGGGCGAACACTGAAGCTTTCTTT
CAWSVPWGANTEAFF
>TRBJ2-7|TRBV29-1|NA|NA
TGCAGCGCAACGAGAGAATGGGTGTCCTACGAGCAGTACTTC
CSATREWVSYEQYF
>TRBJ1-1|TRBV3-1/TRBV3-2|NA|NA
TGTGCCAGCAGCCAAGATTTGGGTCTTTCAGGGACAGAAGCTTTCTTT
CASSQDLGLSGTEAFF
>TRBJ1-2|TRBV9|TRBD1|NA
TGTGCCAGCAGCGTCCAGGGACAGGGGGATCGAGGCTATGGCTACACCTTC
CASSVQGQGDRGYGYTF
>TRBJ2-1|TRBV7-6|TRBD2|few
TGTGCCAGCAGCTTTGGCGGGGGGGCCTGGTATGAGCAGTTCTTC
CASSFGGGAWYEQFF
>TRBJ2-2|TRBV11-1|NA|NA
TGTGCCAGCAGCCCCAGGGCAGACCACACCGGGGAGCTGTTTTTT
CASSPRADHTGELFF
>TRBJ2-5|TRBV5-5|NA|NA
TGTGCCAGCAGCCCAACAGGGTACATCCAAGAGACCCAGTACTTC
CASSPTGYIQETQYF
>TRBJ1-1|TRBV12-3/TRBV12-4|NA|NA
TGTGCCAGCAGTTTGGGGGGGCGCACAGAAGCTTTCTTT
CASSLGGRTEAFF
>TRBJ1-3|TRBV5-1|NA|once
TGCGCCAGCAGCTTAGGTGCTGGAAACACCATATATTTT
CASSLGAGNTIYF
>TRBJ1-5|TRBV2|NA|NA
TGTGCCAGCAACCGTTGGGTGAATCAGCCCCAGCATTTT
CASNRWVNQPQHF
>TRBJ2-1|TRBV27|TRBD1|NA
TGTGCCAGCAGAACACCCCCGGGACAGGGTGTACACAATGAGCAGTTCTTC
CASRTPPGQGVHNEQFF
>TRBJ2-1|TRBV5-1|NA|NA
TGCGCCAGCAGCTTGGTGCAGAACTACAATGAGCAGTTCTTC
CASSLVQNYNEQFF
>TRBJ2-2|TRBV4-1|NA|NA
TGCGCCAGCAGCCAAGGACTCCGTACCGGGGAGCTGTTTTTT
CASSQGLRTGELFF
>TRBJ2-7|TRBV6-5|NA|few
TGTGCCAGCAGTCCCCGTGGGGGGCCTTTCTACGAGCAGTACTTC
CASSPRGGPFYEQYF
>TRBJ1-1|TRBV10-2|NA|NA
TGCGCCAGCAGTGAGTCGGACGGGAACACTGAAGCTTTCTTT
CASSESDGNTEAFF
>TRBJ1-1|TRBV28|TRBD1|NA
TGTGCCAGCAGTCCCTTGGGGGCAGTGGGGACAGGGGAAGCTTTCTTT
CASSPLGAVGTGEAFF
>TRBJ1-1|TRBV29-1|NA|NA
TGCAGCGTAAAAAGGATTTTGGTCACTGAAGCTTTCTTT
CSVKRILVTEAFF
>TRBJ1-1|TRBV11-3|NA|NA
TGTGCCAGCAGCCGCCGGGGTCTCAGGGATGCTTTCTTT
CASSRRGLRDAFF
>TRBJ1-1|TRBV27|NA|NA
TGTGCCAGCAGTCCCGGCTTCCTGAACACTGAAGCTTTCTTT
CASSPGFLNTEAFF
>TRBJ1-1|TRBV5-1|NA|NA
TGCGCCAGCAGCTTGGGAGGTGAAGCTTTCTTT
CASSLGGEAFF
>TRBJ2-7|TRBV7-9|NA|NA
TGTGCCAGCAGCTTAGTCCCAGGGTTCCGCTACGAGCAGTACTTC
CASSLVPGFRYEQYF
>TRBJ2-1|TRBV7-2|NA|NA
TGTGCCAGCAGCTTTTCTACCGGGACCGAGCAGTTCTTC
CASSFSTGTEQFF
>TRBJ1-1|TRBV2|NA|few
TGTGCCAGCAGTGAAGCGCTCAGCCGTGAAGCTTTCTTT
CASSEALSREAFF
>TRBJ1-1|TRBV27|NA|few
TGTGCCAGCAGTTCCAGCTTGAACACTGAAGCTTTCTTT
CASSSSLNTEAFF
>TRBJ2-7|TRBV19|NA|NA
TGTGCCAGTAGTATCATAGGAAACTCCTACGAGCAGTACTTC
CASSIIGNSYEQYF
>TRBJ1-1|TRBV30|TRBD1|NA
TGTGCCTGGAGGCTACAGGGGCGGAACACTGAAGCTTTCTTT
CAWRLQGRNTEAFF
>TRBJ1-2|TRBV5-4|NA|NA
TGTGCCAGCAGCGCTGGACTAAGGGGCTATGGCTACACCTTC
CASSAGLRGYGYTF
>TRBJ2-1|TRBV4-1|NA|NA
TGCGCCAGCAGCCAAGATCCGCAGGGGAATGAGCAGTTCTTC
CASSQDPQGNEQFF
>TRBJ1-2|TRBV29-1|NA|NA
TGCAGCGACCACTACAGGGCTAACTATGGCTACACCTTC
CSDHYRANYGYTF
>TRBJ1-1|TRBV9|NA|NA
TGTGCCAGCAGCGTAGCTGTCGCGGGCACTGAAGCTTTCTTT
CASSVAVAGTEAFF
>TRBJ1-6|TRBV20-1|NA|NA
TGCAGTGCTAGTGTGGGGGGCAATTCACCCCTCCACTTT
CSASVGGNSPLHF
>TRBJ1-2|TRBV6-5|NA|NA
TGTGCCACCACAGACGCTAACTATGGCTACACCTTC
CATTDANYGYTF
>TRBJ1-5|TRBV19|NA|NA
TGTGCCAGTAGTATGGGGGGACTACACCAGCCCCAGCATTTT
CASSMGGLHQPQHF